One and the same sample provided the 9 T cell receptor beta chains below, sequenced in a study of human T cells and chemical hapten exposure. TCRdb independently ran MiXCR on the RACE reads; one entry per CDR3 protein. Of roughly 97,000 distinct CDR3 sequences in the sample, 27% were seen once. The time point here: patch test 3, about 24 weeks after DPC sensitization. The treatment: therapeutic diphenylcyclopropenone sensitization with weekly scalp DPC. Sequences were derived from whole blood, sampled in connection with sensitization to the hapten diphenylcyclopropenone (DPC). These receptors all come from a man aged 35-49 years with alopecia areata. Some clones in this sample may be carry-over from other donors' samples.

The rearrangement joins TRBV5-1 to TRBJ2-7; 11 bases match TRBD2. The junction had 4 bases not matched to a gene; V was cut back by 1 base and J by 7 bases. Germline assignment: CDR1 SGHRS and CDR2 YFSETQ. This CDR3 is 14 amino acids long. CDR3 protein: CASSLTSGSGEQYF. The CDR3, as DNA: TGCGCCAGCAGCTTGACTAGCGGGAGCGGGGAGCAGTACTTC.

V is TRBV28 and J is TRBJ2-7; tentative D call: TRBD1 (7 bases). CDR3 length equals 13 residues. Deletions cut 11 bases from V and 2 bases from J, with 16 bases between. Germline CDR1 and CDR2: MDHEN and SYDVKM. The CDR3 here is CAVAGGTAYEQYF. The DNA of the CDR3 is TGTGCCGTAGCTGGGGGGACAGCCTACGAGCAGTACTTC.

The rearrangement links TRBV6-5 to TRBJ1-2; 12 bases are a match to TRBD1. The CDR3 length is 15 residues. CDR1 MNHEY and CDR2 SVGAGI come from the germline V gene. Trimming took 5 bases from V and 7 from J; bases not matched to a gene: 8. CDR3 amino acids: CASSPPGQGARGYTF. The DNA of the CDR3 is TGTGCCAGCAGTCCCCCGGGACAGGGGGCACGTGGCTACACCTTC.

The gene calls are TRBV20-1 and TRBJ2-3; D call uncertain. From germline, CDR1 is DFQATT and CDR2 SNEGSKA (reference sequence). Between the trimmed V and J ends, which lost 5 bases and 1 base, there was a span of 10 bases. The CDR3 has 13 amino acids. The CDR3 DNA is TGCAGTGCTTTACGGACCCGCACAGATACGCAGTATTTT. Encoded protein: CSALRTRTDTQYF.

V and J are TRBV7-2 and TRBJ2-1; no definite D call. V lost 3 bases and J 6 bases, leaving 9 bases between the germline ends. The germline V gene has CDR1 SGHTA and CDR2 FQGNSA. The CDR3 has 13 residues. The CDR3 sequence is CASSFNPSNEQFF. CDR3 coding DNA: TGTGCCAGCAGCTTTAACCCTAGCAATGAGCAGTTCTTC.

This chain joins TRBV28 and TRBJ2-7, with D uncertain. The CDR3 loop spans 12 amino acids. V was trimmed by 6 bases and J by 5 bases, leaving 11 bases between them. Per germline, CDR1 MDHEN and CDR2 SYDVKM. CDR3 nucleotides: TGTGCCAGCAGCCCAATACGGAACGAGCAGTACTTC. It codes for CASSPIRNEQYF. Filled out from reference TRBV28 and TRBJ2-7, the complete variable domain reads DVKVTQSSRYLVKRTGEKVFLECVQDMDHENMFWYRQDPGLGLRLIYFSYDVKMKEKGDIPEGYSVSREKKERFSLILESASTNQTSMYLCASSPIRNEQYFGPGTRLTVT.

This clonotype was seen only a few times. The chain has TRBV6-5 and TRBJ1-1; 9 nucleotides match TRBD1. The CDR3 has 15 residues. Per germline, CDR1 MNHEY and CDR2 SVGAGI. Unmatched junction bases numbered 8, after V lost 4 bases and J lost 5 bases. CDR3 loop: CASSLSGTGRTEAFF. CDR3 DNA: TGTGCCAGCAGTTTATCCGGGACAGGGAGGACTGAAGCTTTCTTT.

This clonotype was observed a handful of times. CDR3 loop: CSASPRDNEQFF. CDR3 DNA sequence: TGCAGTGCTAGTCCCAGGGACAATGAGCAGTTCTTC. V gene TRBV20-1 combines with J gene TRBJ2-1; maybe TRBD1 (5 bases). V shed 3 bases and J shed 5 bases, with 8 bases lying between them. The CDR3 contains 12 residues. Germline CDR1 and CDR2: DFQATT and SNEGSKA (reference sequence).

In this sample, this clonotype turned up a few times. CDR3 residues: CATSDLGQARAQYF. The DNA of the CDR3 is TGTGCCACCAGTGATTTGGGACAGGCCAGGGCCCAGTACTTC. V gene TRBV24-1 combines with J gene TRBJ2-5; 7 bases are shared with TRBD1. Trimming at V came to 0 bases and at J to 9 bases, leaving 6 bases not matched to a gene. Germline V gives CDR1 KGHDR, CDR2 SFDVKD. The CDR3 runs 14 residues.